This is a list of T cell receptor beta chains from one sample in a study of early T cells in non-severe SARS-CoV-2 infection. TCRdb reprocessed the 5' RACE reads with MiXCR, giving one entry per CDR3 protein. The repertoire includes 85,000 to 100,000 distinct CDR3 sequences, 8% to 13% of them detected once, and around 4.6% sits in the top ten. The sample in question was whole blood, obtained at baseline. These receptors originate from an adult who was a healthcare worker with PCR-confirmed SARS-CoV-2 infection or an uninfected control (not recorded which). CDR3s include the opening cysteine and the closing phenylalanine or tryptophan. A D gene is named only where the DNA matches it firmly. Size is omitted from some rows. Given values are once, few, many or a class for expanded clones.

v_call,j_call,d_call,clone_size,cdr3_aa,cdr3_nt
TRBV3-1,TRBJ2-7,TRBD1,few,CASSLGQEGFEQYF,TGTGCCAGCAGCCTCGGACAGGAAGGTTTTGAGCAGTACTTC
TRBV2,TRBJ2-1,.,few,CATDGGDSYNEQFF,TGTGCCACCGACGGGGGAGACTCCTACAATGAGCAGTTCTTC
TRBV14,TRBJ1-6,.,few,CASSQAGNSPLHF,TGTGCCAGCAGCCAAGCAGGGAATTCACCCCTCCACTTT
TRBV9,TRBJ1-1,.,.,CASSVGPDLGTEAFF,TGTGCCAGCAGCGTAGGTCCGGATCTGGGGACCGAAGCTTTCTTT
TRBV5-4,TRBJ2-1,.,.,CASSSRGFTGNEQFF,TGTGCCAGCAGCTCCCGGGGGTTTACGGGCAATGAGCAGTTCTTC
TRBV2,TRBJ1-6,TRBD1,many,CASSGETGSPLHF,TGTGCCAGCAGTGGCGAGACAGGGAGTCCCCTCCACTTT
TRBV5-6,TRBJ1-6,TRBD1,.,CASSWDRGNSPLHF,TGTGCCAGCAGCTGGGACAGGGGCAATTCACCCCTCCACTTT
TRBV20-1,TRBJ2-5,TRBD1,few,CSATLPGTAYVETQYF,TGCAGTGCCACACTCCCCGGGACAGCTTACGTGGAGACCCAGTACTTC
TRBV27,TRBJ2-7,.,.,CASSRPPGPSYEQYF,TGTGCCAGCAGCCGCCCTCCGGGTCCCTCCTACGAGCAGTACTTC
TRBV7-9,TRBJ1-2,TRBD1,many,CASSPGQGAGYTF,TGTGCCAGCAGCCCAGGACAGGGGGCTGGCTACACCTTC
TRBV2,TRBJ2-7,TRBD2,.,CASWASGYEQYF,TGTGCCAGCTGGGCTAGCGGATACGAGCAGTACTTC
TRBV4-3,TRBJ2-1,TRBD1,many,CASSRSPGQRWNEQFF,TGCGCCAGCAGCCGTAGTCCGGGACAGCGGTGGAATGAGCAGTTCTTC
TRBV6-1,TRBJ2-5,.,.,CASSIRTQYF,TGTGCCAGCAGTATTCGGACCCAGTACTTC
TRBV20-1,TRBJ1-5,.,.,CSAGPREWSQPQHF,TGCAGTGCTGGGCCCAGGGAATGGAGTCAGCCCCAGCATTTT
TRBV30,TRBJ1-1,.,.,CAWSRLHLNAEAFF,TGTGCCTGGAGTCGTCTCCACTTGAACGCTGAAGCTTTCTTT
TRBV6-5,TRBJ2-7,TRBD2,many,CASQPGGGYEQYF,TGTGCCAGCCAGCCCGGGGGGGGGTACGAGCAGTACTTC
TRBV7-3,TRBJ2-3,TRBD2,many,CASSPRLAGADTQYF,TGTGCCAGCAGCCCCCGACTAGCGGGGGCTGATACGCAGTATTTT
TRBV7-2,TRBJ2-1,.,.,CASSPMTFNEQFF,TGTGCCAGCAGCCCGATGACTTTCAATGAGCAGTTCTTC
TRBV5-4,TRBJ2-3,.,few,CASSLDPLTDTQYF,TGTGCCAGCAGCTTGGATCCGCTCACAGATACGCAGTATTTT
TRBV11-2,TRBJ2-1,TRBD1,.,CASSLEAGGREQFF,TGTGCCAGCAGCTTAGAGGCAGGGGGCCGTGAGCAGTTCTTC
TRBV11-2,TRBJ2-2,TRBD2,many,CASRRPGTSGRRTGELFF,TGTGCCAGCAGGAGACCCGGGACTAGCGGGAGGAGGACCGGGGAGCTGTTTTTT
TRBV6-2/TRBV6-3,TRBJ2-7,TRBD2,.,CASTKPSGTTYEQYF,TGTGCCAGCACCAAACCTAGCGGGACAACCTACGAGCAGTACTTC
TRBV20-1,TRBJ2-7,.,many,CSAVQLVSYEQYF,TGCAGTGCAGTACAGTTAGTGTCCTACGAGCAGTACTTC
TRBV10-3,TRBJ1-3,.,many,CAISGWSSGNTIYF,TGTGCCATCAGTGGTTGGTCTTCTGGAAACACCATATATTTT
TRBV6-6,TRBJ2-7,.,many,CASSRDSAYEQYF,TGTGCCAGCAGTCGGGACTCGGCCTACGAGCAGTACTTC
TRBV4-3,TRBJ2-4,TRBD2,many,CASSQEGASGRVQYF,TGCGCCAGCAGCCAAGAGGGCGCTAGCGGGAGGGTTCAGTACTTC
TRBV3-1,TRBJ1-5,.,few,CASSQTDSNQPQHF,TGTGCCAGCAGCCAAACGGACAGCAATCAGCCCCAGCATTTT
TRBV2,TRBJ2-1,TRBD1,.,CASPRRDREYNEQFF,TGTGCCAGTCCTCGGAGGGACAGGGAATATAATGAGCAGTTCTTC
TRBV7-8,TRBJ2-3,.,many,CASSLSTADTDTQYF,TGTGCCAGCAGCTTATCGACGGCCGACACAGATACGCAGTATTTT
TRBV20-1,TRBJ1-2,.,.,CSARSGRGNYGYTF,TGCAGTGCTAGGTCCGGCAGGGGAAACTATGGCTACACCTTC
TRBV6-5,TRBJ2-2,TRBD2,.,CASSSDRLAGGPGSAGELFF,TGTGCCAGCAGTTCCGACCGACTAGCGGGAGGGCCCGGGAGTGCCGGGGAGCTGTTTTTT
TRBV29-1,TRBJ1-1,TRBD1,.,CSVTQTGGTEAFF,TGCAGCGTGACCCAAACAGGGGGCACTGAAGCTTTCTTT
TRBV20-1,TRBJ2-4,TRBD2,once,CSARPPGRGPKNIQYF,TGCAGTGCTAGACCACCGGGGAGGGGCCCCAAAAACATTCAGTACTTC
TRBV5-1,TRBJ1-4,TRBD1,.,CASSPGQGTPGERLFF,TGCGCCAGCAGCCCGGGACAGGGGACTCCAGGTGAAAGACTGTTTTTT
TRBV27,TRBJ2-1,.,many,CASSPGGNLNNEQFF,TGTGCCAGCAGTCCGGGTGGTAATCTCAACAATGAGCAGTTCTTC
TRBV4-2,TRBJ2-5,TRBD2,few,CASSQDTGRETQYF,TGTGCCAGCAGCCAAGATACCGGGAGGGAGACCCAGTACTTC
TRBV7-6,TRBJ1-1,.,many,CASSLNGLNTEAFF,TGTGCCAGCAGCTTAAATGGCCTGAACACTGAAGCTTTCTTT
TRBV4-2,TRBJ2-7,.,many,CASSRDEGRSYEQYF,TGTGCCAGCAGCCGCGATGAGGGACGGAGTTACGAGCAGTACTTC
TRBV11-3,TRBJ2-3,.,many,CASSLASSTDTQYF,TGTGCCAGCAGCTTGGCTAGCTCCACAGATACGCAGTATTTT
TRBV5-1,TRBJ2-7,TRBD1,few,CASSWGQGPYEQYF,TGCGCCAGCAGCTGGGGACAGGGCCCGTACGAGCAGTACTTC
TRBV30,TRBJ1-1,.,many,CACNSGTQNTEAFF,TGTGCCTGCAACTCCGGGACGCAAAACACTGAAGCTTTCTTT
TRBV5-1,TRBJ1-1,.,.,CASNTGTANTEAFF,TGCGCCAGCAATACTGGGACGGCCAACACTGAAGCTTTCTTT
TRBV7-8,TRBJ1-1,.,many,CASRPRRTANTEAFF,TGTGCCAGCAGACCCCGACGGACAGCGAACACTGAAGCTTTCTTT
TRBV29-1,TRBJ2-7,.,few,CSVSGASGEQYF,TGCAGCGTTTCAGGGGCCAGCGGCGAGCAGTACTTC
TRBV9,TRBJ1-6,.,few,CASSPQGALNSPLHF,TGTGCCAGCAGCCCTCAAGGTGCATTAAATTCACCCCTCCACTTT
TRBV6-2/TRBV6-3,TRBJ1-5,TRBD1,many,CASRTGNSNQPQHF,TGTGCCAGCAGGACAGGGAATAGCAATCAGCCCCAGCATTTT
TRBV7-2,TRBJ2-1,.,few,CASSLMRGWKGYNEQFF,TGTGCCAGCAGCTTGATGAGGGGATGGAAGGGCTACAATGAGCAGTTCTTC